This T cell receptor (beta chain) was captured by sequencing in a study of cytomegalovirus exposure and HLA in healthy donors. The primer mix had 60 Vbeta and 13 Jbeta primers. Measured with immunoSEQ multiplex PCR; TCRdb has only the in-frame clones, and not every one. The sample includes over 120,000 clones, roughly four fifths seen only once; the top ten take around 7%. Only a few counts were recorded for this clone. The TCR comes from a man aged 30-40 years in good health and CMV-seronegative. Sequencing was carried out using PBMCs.

CDR3 coding DNA: TGCAGCGTGGGCGACGGGGTAAGCTCCTACAATGAGCAGTTCTTC. Amino acid sequence: CSVGDGVSSYNEQFF. The rearrangement links TRBV29-1 to TRBJ2-1; D is possibly TRBD2 (5 bases). The CDR3 loop spans 15 amino acids. The V end was cut by 6 bases, the J end by 0 bases, with 15 bases between. Per the germline V gene, CDR1 is SQVTM and CDR2 is ANQGSEA.